This TCR beta chain comes out of a study of CD8 T cells in Susac syndrome. Study results and caveats: The number of individuals included in the study's TCR sequencing and HLA analysis was acknowledged as relatively small.

The trim removed 5 bases at V and 5 bases at J, leaving 4 bases unmatched. The CDR3 sequence is 14 residues long. RNA amounts of roughly 0.45 to 1 ug underwent reverse transcription with random hexamers. An immunoSEQ multiplex PCR generated amplified TCR beta CDR3 products spanning 54 Vbeta and 13 Jbeta. TCRdb re-called the immunoSEQ multiplex PCR reads with MiXCR, one entry per CDR3 protein. The sample includes roughly 400,000 distinct CDR3 sequences, approximately 89% seen only once; the top ten take approximately 0.12%. The T cells that were sequenced for TCR beta were CD8+ and CD4+ cells from blood. Through negative isolation, CD4+ and CD8+ T cells were obtained, while TEMRA cells were enriched using FACS. On this clonotype itself: Its cognate antigen is unknown.

J is TRBJ2-3 and V is TRBV12-3 or TRBV12-4; 10 bases agree with TRBD2. The sequence was obtained from a human donor with multiple sclerosis. The specimen was CD8+ T cells from PBMCs. The CDR3 DNA reads TGTGCCAGCAGTACTAGCGGGACTGGAGATACGCAGTATTTT. Translated, it gives CASSTSGTGDTQYF.